The 13 T cell receptor beta chains in this list originate from one sample, sequenced in a study of CD4 T cells in relation to SARS-CoV-2 and coronaviruses. Libraries were prepared by immunoSEQ multiplex PCR; TCRdb keeps only in-frame clonotypes and omits some of them. This repertoire shows 20,000 to 25,000 clones, 55% to 75% found once; its top ten account for roughly 19%. Their antigens remain unidentified. The unexposed donors gave CD4+ T cells in about 2010-2018, prior to COVID-19. The cells were cultured for 10 days before CD4+ T cells were isolated. Sequencing used CD4+ T cells from PBMCs, cultured in vitro. Every receptor here comes from a human donor in good health.

This sequence joins TRBV9 and TRBJ1-1; D ambiguous. This CDR3 region has 16 residues. Germline lookup yields CDR1 SGDLS and CDR2 YYNGEE. Trimming took 0 bases from V and 5 from J, leaving 17 bases between them. The CDR3 sequence is CASSVEASTDLTEAFF. CDR3 nucleotides: TGTGCCAGCAGCGTAGAGGCCTCTACCGATTTGACTGAAGCTTTCTTT.

The genes are TRBV18 and TRBJ2-1; D is undetermined. Between the trimmed V and J ends, which lost 3 bases and 5 bases, there was a span of 5 bases. Germline V CDR1 and CDR2: KGHSH, LQKENI. This CDR3 is 12 amino acids long. CDR3 sequence reads: CASSPANNEQFF. CDR3 nucleotide sequence: TGTGCCAGCTCACCGGCAAACAATGAGCAGTTCTTC.

This clone was counted a single time. The V call is TRBV7-2, the J call TRBJ1-1, with D perhaps TRBD1 (6 bases). The ends were cut back, 5 bases at V and 5 bases at J, with 15 bases in the middle. The CDR3 loop spans 14 amino acids. In germline, CDR1 is SGHTA, CDR2 FQGNSA. Written as DNA, the CDR3 is TGTGCCAGCAGCCGCCGGGGGGCGGAGACTGAAGCTTTCTTT. It encodes CASSRRGAETEAFF. The variable domain in full, with the rest retrieved from reference TRBV7-2 and TRBJ1-1, is GAGVSQSPSNKVTEKGKDVELRCDPISGHTALYWYRQSLGQGLEFLIYFQGNSAPDKSGLPSDRFSAERTGGSVSTLTIQRTQQEDSAVYLCASSRRGAETEAFFGQGTRLTVV.

This clone was detected only a few times. The genes are TRBV7-9 and TRBJ1-2; unclear D gene. The CDR3 runs 12 residues. Germline assignment: CDR1 SEHNR and CDR2 FQNEAQ (reference sequence). V lost 8 bases, J lost 6 bases, and 13 bases lay in between. Here the CDR3 reads CASGGVSDGYTF. Written as DNA, the CDR3 is TGTGCCAGCGGTGGGGTTTCTGATGGCTACACCTTC.

V gene TRBV7-9 combines with J gene TRBJ1-2; D may be TRBD1 (5 bases). Trimming pared 0 bases from V and 3 bases from J, leaving 11 bases between. CDR1 and CDR2 (germline): SEHNR, FQNEAQ (reference sequence). The CDR3 loop spans 15 amino acids. The CDR3 DNA reads as TGTGCCAGCAGCTTAGCGGTAGGGGAGGACTATGGCTACACCTTC. Its translation is CASSLAVGEDYGYTF.

The chain joins TRBV4-1 to TRBJ1-1, with unresolved D. The length of the CDR3 is 13 residues. CDR1 and CDR2 (germline): MGHRA, YSYEKL. The germline V and J ends were trimmed by 1 base and 4 bases, with 7 bases remaining between them. CDR3 protein: CASSQGLGTEAFF. DNA of the CDR3: TGCGCCAGCAGCCAAGGGTTGGGCACTGAAGCTTTCTTT.

The rearrangement uses TRBV7-9 and TRBJ2-3; 11 bases are a match to TRBD2. The CDR3 spans 16 residues. Germline trimming cut 6 bases from V and 3 bases from J; bases unmatched to any gene: 8. Per the germline V gene, CDR1 is SEHNR and CDR2 is FQNEAQ (reference sequence). CDR3 nucleotide sequence: TGTGCCAGCAGTCGCATCGTAGCGGGGGGGACAGATACGCAGTATTTT. It codes for CASSRIVAGGTDTQYF.

The chain joins TRBV7-2 to TRBJ1-1; D gene ambiguous. CDR1 is SGHTA, CDR2 FQGNSA, per germline. V was clipped by 6 bases and J by 4 bases, with 15 bases between them. CDR3 length equals 14 residues. CDR3: CASSESTHSTEAFF. The DNA for the CDR3 is TGTGCCAGCAGTGAGTCTACCCATAGCACTGAAGCTTTCTTT.

This chain uses TRBV30 with TRBJ2-2; D possibly corresponds to TRBD2 (5 bases). V was pared by 4 bases and J by 6 bases, with 15 bases between. The CDR3 spans 14 residues. Germline V lookup: CDR1 GTSNPN, CDR2 SVGIG (reference sequence). As DNA, the CDR3 is TGTGCCTGGAACCTCTCGCCGAGGGCCGGGGAGCTGTTTTTT. Translation: CAWNLSPRAGELFF.

CDR3 DNA: TGTGCCAGTAGTCCAATAGCGGGAGGGCCCTCAAATGAGCAGTTCTTC. Protein sequence: CASSPIAGGPSNEQFF. This chain uses TRBV19 with TRBJ2-1; 11 nucleotides agree with TRBD2. V gave up 5 bases and J gave up 7 bases; unmatched junction bases: 10. The germline V gene has CDR1 LNHDA and CDR2 SQIVND (reference sequence). This CDR3 has 16 residues.

The chain joins TRBV2 to TRBJ2-3; unclear D gene. V lost 6 bases to trimming and J lost 4 bases, with 5 bases between them. The CDR3 contains 11 residues. The germline gives CDR1 SNHLY, CDR2 FYNNEI. For the CDR3, the DNA is TGTGCCAGCAGAGCACCAGATACGCAGTATTTT. The encoded protein is CASRAPDTQYF.

This clone was found a few times. The rearrangement uses TRBV19 and TRBJ1-2; D unresolved. Germline V gene sequence: CDR1 LNHDA, CDR2 SQIVND (reference sequence). V shed 7 bases and J shed 0 bases, with 9 bases lying between them. There are 13 residues in the CDR3. CDR3 nucleotide sequence: TGTGCCAGTACCGTAGAGTCTAACTATGGCTACACCTTC. It encodes CASTVESNYGYTF.

V usage is TRBV3-1 (or the pseudogene TRBV3-2) and J usage is TRBJ2-1; D unresolved. Germline-derived CDR1 and CDR2 are LGHDT and YNNKEL (reference sequence). This CDR3 is 18 amino acids long. Deletions cut 2 bases from V and 2 bases from J, with 19 bases between. As DNA, the CDR3 is TGTGCCAGCAGCCAAAGACCGGGCCCTACTACCCCCTACAATGAGCAGTTCTTC. Translated, it gives CASSQRPGPTTPYNEQFF.